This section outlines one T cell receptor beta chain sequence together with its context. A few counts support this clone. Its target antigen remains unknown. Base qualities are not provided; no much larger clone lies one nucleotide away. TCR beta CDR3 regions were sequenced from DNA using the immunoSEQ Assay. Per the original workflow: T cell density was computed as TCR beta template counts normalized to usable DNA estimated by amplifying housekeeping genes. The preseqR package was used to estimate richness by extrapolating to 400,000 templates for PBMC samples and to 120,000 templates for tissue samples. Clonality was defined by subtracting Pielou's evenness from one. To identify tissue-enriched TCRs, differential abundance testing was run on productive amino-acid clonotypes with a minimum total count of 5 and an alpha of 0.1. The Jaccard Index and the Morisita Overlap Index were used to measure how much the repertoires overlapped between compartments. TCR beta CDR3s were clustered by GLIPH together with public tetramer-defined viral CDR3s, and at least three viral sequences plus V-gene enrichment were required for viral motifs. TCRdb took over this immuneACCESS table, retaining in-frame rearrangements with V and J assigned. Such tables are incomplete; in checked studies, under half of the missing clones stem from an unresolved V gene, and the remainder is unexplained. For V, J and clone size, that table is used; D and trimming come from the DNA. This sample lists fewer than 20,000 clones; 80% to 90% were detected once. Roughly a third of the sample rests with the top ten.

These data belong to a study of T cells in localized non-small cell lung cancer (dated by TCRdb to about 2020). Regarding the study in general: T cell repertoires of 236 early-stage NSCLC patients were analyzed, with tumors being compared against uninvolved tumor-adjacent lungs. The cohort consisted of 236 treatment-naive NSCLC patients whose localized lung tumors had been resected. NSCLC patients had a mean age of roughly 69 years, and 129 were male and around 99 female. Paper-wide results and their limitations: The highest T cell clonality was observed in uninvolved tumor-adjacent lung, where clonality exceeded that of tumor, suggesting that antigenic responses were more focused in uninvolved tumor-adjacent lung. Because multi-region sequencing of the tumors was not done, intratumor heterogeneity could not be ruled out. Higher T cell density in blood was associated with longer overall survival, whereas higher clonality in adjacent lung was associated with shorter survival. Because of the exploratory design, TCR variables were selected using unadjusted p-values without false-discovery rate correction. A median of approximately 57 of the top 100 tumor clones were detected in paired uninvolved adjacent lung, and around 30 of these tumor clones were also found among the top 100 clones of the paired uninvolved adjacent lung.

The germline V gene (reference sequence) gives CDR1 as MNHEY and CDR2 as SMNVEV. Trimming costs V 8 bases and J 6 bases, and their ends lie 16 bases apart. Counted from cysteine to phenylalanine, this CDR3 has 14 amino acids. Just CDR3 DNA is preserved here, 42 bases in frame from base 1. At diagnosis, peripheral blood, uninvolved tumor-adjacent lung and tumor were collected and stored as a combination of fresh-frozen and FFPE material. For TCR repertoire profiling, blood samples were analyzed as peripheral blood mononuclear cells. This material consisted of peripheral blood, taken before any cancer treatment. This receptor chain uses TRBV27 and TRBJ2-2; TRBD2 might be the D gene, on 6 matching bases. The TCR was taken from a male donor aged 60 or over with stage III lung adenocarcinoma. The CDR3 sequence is CASGSGRWAGELFF. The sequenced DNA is TGTGCCAGCGGCTCAGGGAGGTGGGCCGGGGAGCTGTTTTTT.